This T cell receptor (beta chain) comes out of a study of blood T cell repertoires in COVID-19. Overall study context: Samples taken during acute and convalescent COVID-19 were collected in the United States, Italy and Spain.

In the authors' workflow: Scientists estimated how many nucleated cells there were by amplifying reference gene primers. The repertoire was sequenced with immunoSEQ multiplex PCR; TCRdb's copy has only in-frame clones and lacks some. D and trimming come from the DNA, and the V and J calls and clone size come from that table. In the table there are about 180,000 clones, 86% of which are singletons. The age range of participants was about 18 to 100 years, with residence in about two dozen US areas. Clinical history reported by participants formed the basis on which cohorts were assigned. Germline values: CDR1 MNHEY, CDR2 SMNVEV (reference sequence). Trimming shortened V by 4 bases and J by 0 bases, and 14 bases separated the two germline ends. This CDR3 is 16 amino acids long.

The receptor comes from a woman aged 25-40 years who had recovered from COVID-19. The J gene is TRBJ2-3, the V gene TRBV27, with a possible D match to TRBD2 (6 bases). Input material: PBMCs or T cells enriched from blood (not recorded which). The CDR3 DNA reads as TGTGCCAGCAGTTGGGGCGGGGAAAAAAGCACAGATACGCAGTATTTT. It is translated as CASSWGGEKSTDTQYF.